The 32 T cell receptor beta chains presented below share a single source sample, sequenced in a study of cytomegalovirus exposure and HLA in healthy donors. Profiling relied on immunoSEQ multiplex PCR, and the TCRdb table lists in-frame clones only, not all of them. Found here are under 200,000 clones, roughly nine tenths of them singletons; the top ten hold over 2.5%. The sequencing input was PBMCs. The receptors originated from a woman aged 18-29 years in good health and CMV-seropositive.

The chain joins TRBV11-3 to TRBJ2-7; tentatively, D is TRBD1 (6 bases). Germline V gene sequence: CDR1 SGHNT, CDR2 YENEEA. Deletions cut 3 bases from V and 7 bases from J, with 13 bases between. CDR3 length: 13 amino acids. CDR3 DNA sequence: TGTGCCAGCAGCTTGTCAGGGGTTGAAGAGCAGTACTTC. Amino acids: CASSLSGVEEQYF.

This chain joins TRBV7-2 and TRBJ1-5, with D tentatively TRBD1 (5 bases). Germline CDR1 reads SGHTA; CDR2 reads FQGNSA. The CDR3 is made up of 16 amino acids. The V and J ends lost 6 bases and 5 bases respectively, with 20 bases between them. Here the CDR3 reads CASRTAGGLLDQPQHF. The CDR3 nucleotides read TGTGCCAGCAGGACAGCGGGCGGGTTGTTGGATCAGCCCCAGCATTTT.

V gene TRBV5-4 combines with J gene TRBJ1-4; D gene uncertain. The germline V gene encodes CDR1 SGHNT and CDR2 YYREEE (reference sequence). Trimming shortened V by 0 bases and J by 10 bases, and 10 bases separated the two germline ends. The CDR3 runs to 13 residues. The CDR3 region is CASSLGLEGKLFF. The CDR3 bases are TGTGCCAGCAGCTTGGGTCTGGAGGGAAAACTGTTTTTT.

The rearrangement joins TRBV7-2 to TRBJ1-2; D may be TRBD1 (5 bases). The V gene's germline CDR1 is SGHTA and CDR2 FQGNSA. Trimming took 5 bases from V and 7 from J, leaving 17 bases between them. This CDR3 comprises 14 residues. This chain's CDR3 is CASSGRQGRVGYTF. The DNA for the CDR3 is TGTGCCAGCAGCGGACGTCAGGGTAGGGTTGGCTACACCTTC.

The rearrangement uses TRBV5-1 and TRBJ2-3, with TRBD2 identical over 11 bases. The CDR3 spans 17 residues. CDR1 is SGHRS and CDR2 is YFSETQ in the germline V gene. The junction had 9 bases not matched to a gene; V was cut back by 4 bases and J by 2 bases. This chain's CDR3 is CASSQGLAAPITDTQYF. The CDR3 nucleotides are TGCGCCAGCAGCCAGGGACTAGCGGCTCCCATCACAGATACGCAGTATTTT.

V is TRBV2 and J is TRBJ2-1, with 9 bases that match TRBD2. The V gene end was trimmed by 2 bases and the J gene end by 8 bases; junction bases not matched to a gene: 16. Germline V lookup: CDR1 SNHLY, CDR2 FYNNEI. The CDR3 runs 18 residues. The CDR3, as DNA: TGTGCCAGCAGTGAAAACGGGCTGCGGGAGGGCCTTAAAGATGAGCAGTTCTTC. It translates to CASSENGLREGLKDEQFF.

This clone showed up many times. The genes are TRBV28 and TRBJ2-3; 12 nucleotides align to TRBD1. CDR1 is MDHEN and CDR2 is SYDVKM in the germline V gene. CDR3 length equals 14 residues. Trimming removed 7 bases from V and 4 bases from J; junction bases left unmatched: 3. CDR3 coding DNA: TGTGCCAGCACTGGGACAGGGGGCGCAGATACGCAGTATTTT. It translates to CASTGTGGADTQYF.

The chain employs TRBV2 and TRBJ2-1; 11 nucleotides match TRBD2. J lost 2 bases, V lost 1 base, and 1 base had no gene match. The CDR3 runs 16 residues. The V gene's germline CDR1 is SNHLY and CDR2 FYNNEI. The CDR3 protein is CASSEGLAGPYNEQFF. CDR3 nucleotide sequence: TGTGCCAGCAGTGAAGGACTAGCGGGACCCTACAATGAGCAGTTCTTC.

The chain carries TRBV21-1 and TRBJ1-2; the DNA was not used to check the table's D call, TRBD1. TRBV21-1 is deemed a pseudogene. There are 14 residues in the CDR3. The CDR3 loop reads CASSKYRVLYGYTF. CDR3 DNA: TGTGCCAGCAGCAAATACAGGGTCCTCTATGGCTACACCTTC.

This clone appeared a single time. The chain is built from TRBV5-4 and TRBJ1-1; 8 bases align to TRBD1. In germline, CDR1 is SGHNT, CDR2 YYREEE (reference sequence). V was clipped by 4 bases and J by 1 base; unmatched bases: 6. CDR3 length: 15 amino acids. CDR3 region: CASSGKQGENTEAFF. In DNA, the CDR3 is TGTGCCAGCAGCGGAAAACAGGGGGAGAACACTGAAGCTTTCTTT.

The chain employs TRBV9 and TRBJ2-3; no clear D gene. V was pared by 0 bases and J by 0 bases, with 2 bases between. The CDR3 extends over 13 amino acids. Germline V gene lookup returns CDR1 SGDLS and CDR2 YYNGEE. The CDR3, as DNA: TGTGCCAGCAGCGTAGCAAGCACAGATACGCAGTATTTT. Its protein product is CASSVASTDTQYF.

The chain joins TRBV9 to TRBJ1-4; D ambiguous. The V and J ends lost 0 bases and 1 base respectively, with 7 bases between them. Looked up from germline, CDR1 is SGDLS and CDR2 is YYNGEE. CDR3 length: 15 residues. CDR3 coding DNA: TGTGCCAGCAGCGTAGGTCCGGGAACTAATGAAAAACTGTTTTTT. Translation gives CASSVGPGTNEKLFF.

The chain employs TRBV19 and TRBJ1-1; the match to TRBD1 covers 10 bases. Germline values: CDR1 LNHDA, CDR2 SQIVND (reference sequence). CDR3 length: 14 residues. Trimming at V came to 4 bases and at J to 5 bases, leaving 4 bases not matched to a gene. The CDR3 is CASSTDRGGTEAFF. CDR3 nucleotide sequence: TGTGCCAGTAGTACGGACAGGGGGGGGACTGAAGCTTTCTTT. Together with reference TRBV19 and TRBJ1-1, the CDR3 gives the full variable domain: DGGITQSPKYLFRKEGQNVTLSCEQNLNHDAMYWYRQDPGQGLRLIYYSQIVNDFQKGDIAEGYSVSREKKESFPLTVTSAQKNPTAFYLCASSTDRGGTEAFFGQGTRLTVV.

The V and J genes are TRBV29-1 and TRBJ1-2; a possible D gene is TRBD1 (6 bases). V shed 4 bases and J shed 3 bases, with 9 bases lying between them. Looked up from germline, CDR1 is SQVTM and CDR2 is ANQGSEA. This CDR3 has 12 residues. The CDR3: CSVARQDYGYTF. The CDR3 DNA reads TGCAGCGTTGCTCGACAGGACTATGGCTACACCTTC.

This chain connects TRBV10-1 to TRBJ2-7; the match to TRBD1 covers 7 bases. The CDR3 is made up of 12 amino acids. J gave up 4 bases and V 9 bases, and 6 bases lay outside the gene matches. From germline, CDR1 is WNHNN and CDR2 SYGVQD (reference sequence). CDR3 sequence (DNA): TGCGCCAGTTCCGGGACAGCTTACGAGCAGTACTTC. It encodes CASSGTAYEQYF.

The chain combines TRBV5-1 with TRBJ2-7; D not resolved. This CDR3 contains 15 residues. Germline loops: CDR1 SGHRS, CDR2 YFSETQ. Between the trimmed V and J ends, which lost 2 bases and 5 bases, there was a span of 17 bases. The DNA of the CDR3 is TGCGCCAGCAGCTTTACGCTTGATAGGAGCCACGAGCAGTACTTC. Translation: CASSFTLDRSHEQYF.

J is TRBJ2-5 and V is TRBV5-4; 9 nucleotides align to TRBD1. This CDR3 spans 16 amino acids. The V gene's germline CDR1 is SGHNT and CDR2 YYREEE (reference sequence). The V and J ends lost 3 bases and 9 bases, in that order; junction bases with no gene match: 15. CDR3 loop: CASSSGQGGRSGPQYF. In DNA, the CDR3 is TGTGCCAGCAGCTCGGGACAGGGAGGACGTAGTGGGCCCCAGTACTTC.

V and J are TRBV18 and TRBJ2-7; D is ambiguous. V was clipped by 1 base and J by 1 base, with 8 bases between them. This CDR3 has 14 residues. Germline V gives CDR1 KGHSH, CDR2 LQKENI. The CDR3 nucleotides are TGTGCCAGCTCACCACTCCCCCGGTCCTACGAGCAGTACTTC. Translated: CASSPLPRSYEQYF.

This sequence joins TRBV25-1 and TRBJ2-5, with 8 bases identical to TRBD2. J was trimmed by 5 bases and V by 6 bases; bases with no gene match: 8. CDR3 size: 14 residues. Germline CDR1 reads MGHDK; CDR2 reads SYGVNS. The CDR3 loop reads CASSLTSARETQYF. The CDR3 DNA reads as TGTGCCAGCAGCCTGACTAGCGCCCGGGAGACCCAGTACTTC.

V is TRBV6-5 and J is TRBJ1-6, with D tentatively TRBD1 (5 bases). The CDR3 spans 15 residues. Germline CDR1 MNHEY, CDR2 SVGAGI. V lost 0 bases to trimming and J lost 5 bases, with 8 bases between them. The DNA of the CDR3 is TGTGCCAGCAGTTACTCCGGGGGGAATAATTCACCCCTCCACTTT. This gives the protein CASSYSGGNNSPLHF.

CDR3 residues: CASSALAAAYNEQFF. The CDR3 DNA sequence: TGTGCCAGCAGTGCCCTAGCGGCGGCCTACAATGAGCAGTTCTTC. This sequence joins TRBV2 and TRBJ2-1, with TRBD2 identical over 7 bases. V gave up 4 bases and J gave up 2 bases; unmatched junction bases: 5. Germline-derived CDR1 and CDR2 are SNHLY and FYNNEI. This CDR3 is 15 amino acids long.

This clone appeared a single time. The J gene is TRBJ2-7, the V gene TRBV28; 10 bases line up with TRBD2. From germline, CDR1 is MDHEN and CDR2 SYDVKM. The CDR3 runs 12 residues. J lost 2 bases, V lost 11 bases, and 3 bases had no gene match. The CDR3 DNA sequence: TGTGCCGCTAGCGGGAGACCCTACGAGCAGTACTTC. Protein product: CAASGRPYEQYF.

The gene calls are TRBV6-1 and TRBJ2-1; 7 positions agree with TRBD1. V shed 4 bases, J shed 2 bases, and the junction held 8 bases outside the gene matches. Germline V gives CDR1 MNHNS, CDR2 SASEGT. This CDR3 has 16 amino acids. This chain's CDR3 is CASSVGRGSPYNEQFF. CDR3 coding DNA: TGTGCCAGCAGTGTGGGCAGGGGGTCCCCCTACAATGAGCAGTTCTTC.

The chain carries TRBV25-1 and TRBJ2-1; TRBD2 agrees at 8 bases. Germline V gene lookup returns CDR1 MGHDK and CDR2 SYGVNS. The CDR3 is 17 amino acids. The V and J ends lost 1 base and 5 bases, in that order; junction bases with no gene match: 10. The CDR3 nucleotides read TGTGCCAGCAGTGAATCCCTCGGCGGGAGGAGCCACAATGAGCAGTTCTTC. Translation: CASSESLGGRSHNEQFF.

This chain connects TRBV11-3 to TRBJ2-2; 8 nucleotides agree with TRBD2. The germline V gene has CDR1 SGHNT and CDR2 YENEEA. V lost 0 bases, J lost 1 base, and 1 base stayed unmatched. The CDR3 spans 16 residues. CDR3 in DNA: TGTGCCAGCAGCTTAGATAGCGGGGTGAACACCGGGGAGCTGTTTTTT. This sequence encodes CASSLDSGVNTGELFF. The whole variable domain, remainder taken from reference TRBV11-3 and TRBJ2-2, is EAGVVQSPRYKIIEKKQPVAFWCNPISGHNTLYWYLQNLGQGPELLIRYENEEAVDDSQLPKDRFSAERLKGVDSTLKIQPAELGDSAVYLCASSLDSGVNTGELFFGEGSRLTVL.

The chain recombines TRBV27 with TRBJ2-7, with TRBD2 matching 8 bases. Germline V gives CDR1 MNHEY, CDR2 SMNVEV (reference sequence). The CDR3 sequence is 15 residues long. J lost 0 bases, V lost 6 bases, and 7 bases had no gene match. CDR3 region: CASRPPGGRSYEQYF. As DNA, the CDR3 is TGTGCCAGCAGACCCCCGGGGGGGCGCTCCTACGAGCAGTACTTC.

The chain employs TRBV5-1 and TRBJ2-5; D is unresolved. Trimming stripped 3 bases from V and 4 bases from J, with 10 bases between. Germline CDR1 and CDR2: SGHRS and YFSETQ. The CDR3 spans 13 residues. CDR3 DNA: TGCGCCAGCAGCTCGCCTACGGGAGAGACCCAGTACTTC. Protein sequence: CASSSPTGETQYF.

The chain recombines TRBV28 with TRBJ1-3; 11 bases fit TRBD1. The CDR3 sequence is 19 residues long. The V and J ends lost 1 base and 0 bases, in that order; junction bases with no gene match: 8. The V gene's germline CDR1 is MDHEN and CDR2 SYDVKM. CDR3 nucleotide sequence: TGTGCCAGCAGTTTATCAGGGACAGGGGGTTACCTCTCTGGAAACACCATATATTTT. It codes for CASSLSGTGGYLSGNTIYF.

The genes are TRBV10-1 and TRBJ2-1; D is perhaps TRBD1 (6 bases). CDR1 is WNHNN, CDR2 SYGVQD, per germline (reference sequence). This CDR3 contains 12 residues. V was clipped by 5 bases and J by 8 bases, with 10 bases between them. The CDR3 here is CASSRQEHEQFF. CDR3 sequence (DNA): TGCGCCAGCAGTAGACAGGAGCATGAGCAGTTCTTC.

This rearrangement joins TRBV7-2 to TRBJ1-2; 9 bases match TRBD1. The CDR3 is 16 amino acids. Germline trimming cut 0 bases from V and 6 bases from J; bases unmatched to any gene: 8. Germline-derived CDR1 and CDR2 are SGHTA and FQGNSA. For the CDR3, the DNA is TGTGCCAGCAGCTTAGCCGGACAGGGGCCGCAGCATGGCTACACCTTC. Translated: CASSLAGQGPQHGYTF.

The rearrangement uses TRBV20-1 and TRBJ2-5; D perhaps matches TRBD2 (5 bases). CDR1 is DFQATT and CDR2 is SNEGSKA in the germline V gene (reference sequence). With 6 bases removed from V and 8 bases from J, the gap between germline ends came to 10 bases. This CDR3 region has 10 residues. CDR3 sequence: CSATRDTQYF. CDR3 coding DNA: TGCAGTGCAACTAGAGACACCCAGTACTTC.

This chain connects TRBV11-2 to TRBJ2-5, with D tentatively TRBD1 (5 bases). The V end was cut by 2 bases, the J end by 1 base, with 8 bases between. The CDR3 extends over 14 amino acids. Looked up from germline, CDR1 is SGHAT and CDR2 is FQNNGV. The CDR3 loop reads CASSLRQSQETQYF. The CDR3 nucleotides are TGTGCCAGCAGCTTACGACAGAGCCAAGAGACCCAGTACTTC. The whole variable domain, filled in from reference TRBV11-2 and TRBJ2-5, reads EAGVAQSPRYKIIEKRQSVAFWCNPISGHATLYWYQQILGQGPKLLIQFQNNGVVDDSQLPKDRFSAERLKGVDSTLKIQPAKLEDSAVYLCASSLRQSQETQYFGPGTRLLVL.